This entry concerns a single T cell receptor (beta chain). Germline CDR1 and CDR2: MGHRA and YSYEKL. This CDR3 contains 18 residues. Germline trimming cut 3 bases from V and 4 bases from J; bases unmatched to any gene: 12. These data are taken from a study of blood T cell repertoires in COVID-19. Here immunoSEQ multiplex PCR was the method, and the copy in TCRdb shows in-frame clones only, minus some. The table shows some 130,000 clones, with over 60% occurring only once. This TCR was sampled from a woman aged 65 to 85 with acute or convalescent COVID-19. The rearrangement links TRBV4-1 to TRBJ2-2; TRBD1 aligns across 9 bases. The sample comprised peripheral blood. CDR3 DNA: TGCGCCAGCAGCCATAGATCCACAGGGGGCCGCGGCACCGGGGAGCTGTTTTTT. This translates into CASSHRSTGGRGTGELFF.